This T cell receptor beta chain was found in a study of cytomegalovirus exposure and HLA in healthy donors. The PCR employed 60 Vbeta primers together with 13 Jbeta primers. Sequencing was performed with immunoSEQ multiplex PCR; in TCRdb, only in-frame clones are kept and a portion is missing. The sample contains 65,000 to 100,000 clones, roughly 79% of which appear only once. With respect to this clone: Antigen unknown.

Whole-study findings and limits: Later analysis identified 16,000 or so TCR beta sequences associated with HLA alleles, using a false discovery rate threshold of 0.05. Cytomegalovirus association was listed for 164 TCR beta chains.

V gave up 4 bases and J gave up 5 bases; unmatched junction bases: 7. Germline lookup yields CDR1 MNHEY and CDR2 SVGAGI. The length of the CDR3 is 16 residues. The sequence was obtained from a female donor in good health and CMV-seronegative. The chain has TRBV6-5 and TRBJ2-7; 14 bases fit TRBD2. The sample taken for sequencing was PBMCs. CDR3 sequence: CASSSRLAGGQDEQYF. In nucleotides, the CDR3 is TGTGCCAGCAGTTCACGACTAGCGGGGGGGCAGGACGAGCAGTACTTC.